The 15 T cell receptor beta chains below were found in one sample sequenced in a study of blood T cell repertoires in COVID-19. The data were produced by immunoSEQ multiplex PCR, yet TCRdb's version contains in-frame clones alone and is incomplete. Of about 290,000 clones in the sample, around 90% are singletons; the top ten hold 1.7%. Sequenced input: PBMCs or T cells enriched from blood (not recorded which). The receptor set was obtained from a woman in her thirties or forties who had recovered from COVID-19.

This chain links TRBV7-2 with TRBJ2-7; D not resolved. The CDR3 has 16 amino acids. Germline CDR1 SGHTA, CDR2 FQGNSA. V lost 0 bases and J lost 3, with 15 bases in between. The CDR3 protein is CASSLAAARGDYEQYF. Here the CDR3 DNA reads TGTGCCAGCAGCTTAGCGGCGGCTAGAGGAGACTACGAGCAGTACTTC.

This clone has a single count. The CDR3 loop reads CASSLVFRGAGNANTGELFF. As DNA, the CDR3 is TGTGCCAGCAGCTTAGTTTTTCGGGGGGCGGGGAACGCGAACACCGGGGAGCTGTTTTTT. V usage is TRBV7-8 and J usage is TRBJ2-2, with a tentative D call TRBD2 (7 bases). There are 20 residues in the CDR3. With 1 base removed from V and 0 bases from J, the gap between germline ends came to 21 bases. The germline gives CDR1 SGHVS, CDR2 FQNEAQ.

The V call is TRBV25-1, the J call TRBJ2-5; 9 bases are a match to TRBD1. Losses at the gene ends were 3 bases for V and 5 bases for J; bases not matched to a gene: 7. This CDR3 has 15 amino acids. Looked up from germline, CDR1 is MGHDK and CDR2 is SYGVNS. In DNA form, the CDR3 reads TGTGCCAGCAGTGATCCGGGACAGGGATTGGAGACCCAGTACTTC. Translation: CASSDPGQGLETQYF. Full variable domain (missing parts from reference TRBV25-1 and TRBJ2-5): EADIYQTPRYLVIGTGKKITLECSQTMGHDKMYWYQQDPGMELHLIHYSYGVNSTEKGDLSSESTVSRIRTEHFPLTLESARPSHTSQYLCASSDPGQGLETQYFGPGTRLLVL.

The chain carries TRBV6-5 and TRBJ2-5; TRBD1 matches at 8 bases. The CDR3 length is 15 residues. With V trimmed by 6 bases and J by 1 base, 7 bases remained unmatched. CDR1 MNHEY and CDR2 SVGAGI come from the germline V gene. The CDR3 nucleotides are TGTGCCAGCAGACCGATACAGGGGGGCCAAGAGACCCAGTACTTC. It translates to CASRPIQGGQETQYF.

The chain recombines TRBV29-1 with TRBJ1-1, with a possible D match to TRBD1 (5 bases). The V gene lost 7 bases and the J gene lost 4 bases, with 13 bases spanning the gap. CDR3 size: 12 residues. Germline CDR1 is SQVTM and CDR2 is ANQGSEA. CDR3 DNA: TGCAGCGCTAGTCTTGACAGCACTGAAGCTTTCTTT. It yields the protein CSASLDSTEAFF.

The CDR3 loop reads CASSLVRGDPFREQYF. CDR3 bases: TGCGCCAGCAGCTTGGTACGGGGGGACCCCTTTCGCGAGCAGTACTTC. This rearrangement joins TRBV5-1 to TRBJ2-7; the match to TRBD2 covers 7 bases. CDR3 length: 16 amino acids. The germline V gene has CDR1 SGHRS and CDR2 YFSETQ. Trimming took 0 bases from V and 6 from J; bases not matched to a gene: 12.

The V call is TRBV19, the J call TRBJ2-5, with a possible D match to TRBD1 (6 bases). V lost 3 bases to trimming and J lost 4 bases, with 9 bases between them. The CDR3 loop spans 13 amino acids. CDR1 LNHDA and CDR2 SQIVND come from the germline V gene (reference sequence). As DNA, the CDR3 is TGTGCCAGTAGTATCAGGGGTTCAGAGACCCAGTACTTC. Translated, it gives CASSIRGSETQYF.

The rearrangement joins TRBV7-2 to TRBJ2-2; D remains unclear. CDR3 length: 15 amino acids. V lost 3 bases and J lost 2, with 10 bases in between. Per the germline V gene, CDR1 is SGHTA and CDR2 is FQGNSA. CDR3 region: CASSFYFLNTGELFF. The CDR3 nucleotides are TGTGCCAGCAGCTTTTACTTTCTCAACACCGGGGAGCTGTTTTTT. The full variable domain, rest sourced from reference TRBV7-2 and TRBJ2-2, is GAGVSQSPSNKVTEKGKDVELRCDPISGHTALYWYRQSLGQGLEFLIYFQGNSAPDKSGLPSDRFSAERTGGSVSTLTIQRTQQEDSAVYLCASSFYFLNTGELFFGEGSRLTVL.

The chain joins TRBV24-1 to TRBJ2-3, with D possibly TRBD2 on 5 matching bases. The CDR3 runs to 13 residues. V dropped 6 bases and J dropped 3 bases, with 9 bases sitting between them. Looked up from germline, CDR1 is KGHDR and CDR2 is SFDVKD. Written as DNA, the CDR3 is TGTGCCACCAGTATCGGGGAGACAGATACGCAGTATTTT. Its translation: CATSIGETDTQYF.

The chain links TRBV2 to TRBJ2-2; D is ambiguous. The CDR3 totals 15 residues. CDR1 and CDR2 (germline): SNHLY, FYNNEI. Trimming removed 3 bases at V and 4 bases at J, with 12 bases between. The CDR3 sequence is CASSDEWSATGELFF. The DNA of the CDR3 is TGTGCCAGCAGTGACGAGTGGTCCGCCACCGGGGAGCTGTTTTTT. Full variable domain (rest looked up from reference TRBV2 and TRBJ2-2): EPEVTQTPSHQVTQMGQEVILRCVPISNHLYFYWYRQILGQKVEFLVSFYNNEISEKSEIFDDQFSVERPDGSNFTLKIRSTKLEDSAMYFCASSDEWSATGELFFGEGSRLTVL.

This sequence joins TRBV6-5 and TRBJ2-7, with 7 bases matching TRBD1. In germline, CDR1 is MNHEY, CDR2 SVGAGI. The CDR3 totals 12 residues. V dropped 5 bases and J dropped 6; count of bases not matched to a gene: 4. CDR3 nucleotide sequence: TGTGCCAGCAGTAGACAGGGCATCGAGCAGTACTTC. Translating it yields CASSRQGIEQYF.

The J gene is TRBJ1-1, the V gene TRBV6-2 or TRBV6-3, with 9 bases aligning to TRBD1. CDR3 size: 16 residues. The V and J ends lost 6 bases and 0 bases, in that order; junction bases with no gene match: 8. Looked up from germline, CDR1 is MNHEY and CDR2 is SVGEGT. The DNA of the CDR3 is TGTGCCAGCAGCAATCACGACAGGGGGGTGAACACTGAAGCTTTCTTT. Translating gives CASSNHDRGVNTEAFF.

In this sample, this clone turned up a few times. The CDR3 DNA sequence: TGTGCCAGCTCACCACCATCTAGCGGGGCCGGGGAGACCCAGTACTTC. This translates into CASSPPSSGAGETQYF. The chain couples TRBV18 to TRBJ2-5; 9 bases are a match to TRBD2. V was pared by 0 bases and J by 5 bases, with 7 bases of the junction left unmatched. Germline V gives CDR1 KGHSH, CDR2 LQKENI. This CDR3 has 16 amino acids.

The CDR3 is CAISATSEKQFF. The CDR3 DNA follows: TGTGCCATCAGCGCCACTAGCGAGAAGCAGTTCTTC. The chain combines TRBV10-3 with TRBJ2-1; the match to TRBD2 covers 7 bases. V dropped 6 bases and J dropped 11; count of bases not matched to a gene: 7. CDR3 length: 12 amino acids. Germline V lookup: CDR1 ENHRY, CDR2 SYGVKD.

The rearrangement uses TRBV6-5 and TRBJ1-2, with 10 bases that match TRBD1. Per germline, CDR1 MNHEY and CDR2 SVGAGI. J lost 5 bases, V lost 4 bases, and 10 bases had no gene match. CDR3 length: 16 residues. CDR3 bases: TGTGCCAGCAGTTCCCGACAGGGGGCGTATCTTTATGGCTACACCTTC. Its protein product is CASSSRQGAYLYGYTF.